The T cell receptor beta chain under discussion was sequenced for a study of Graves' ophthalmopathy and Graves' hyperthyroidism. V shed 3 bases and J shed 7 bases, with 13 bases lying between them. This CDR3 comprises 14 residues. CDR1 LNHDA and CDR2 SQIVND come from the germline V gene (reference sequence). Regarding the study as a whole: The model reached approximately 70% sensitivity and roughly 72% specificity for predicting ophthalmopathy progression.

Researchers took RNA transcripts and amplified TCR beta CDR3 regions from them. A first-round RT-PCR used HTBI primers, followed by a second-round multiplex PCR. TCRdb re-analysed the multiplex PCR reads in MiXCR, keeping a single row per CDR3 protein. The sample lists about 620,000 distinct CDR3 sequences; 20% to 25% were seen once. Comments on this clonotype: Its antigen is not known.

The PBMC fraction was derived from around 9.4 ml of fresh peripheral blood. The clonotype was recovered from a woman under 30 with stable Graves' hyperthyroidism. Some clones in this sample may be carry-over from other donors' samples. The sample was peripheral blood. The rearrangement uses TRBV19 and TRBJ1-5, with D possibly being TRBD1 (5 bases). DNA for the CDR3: TGTGCCAGTAGTATCCCCAGGGTAGGCCAGCCCCAGCATTTT. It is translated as CASSIPRVGQPQHF.